A single sample is the source of the 29 T cell receptor beta chains below, sequenced in a study of shared clonotypes between healthy human individuals (TCRdb year 2020). The library was prepared using the immunoSEQ multiplex PCR assay. TCRdb holds this immuneACCESS table with in-frame rearrangements only. Some clones are missing; in checked studies, unresolved V genes explain under half, and the rest has no known cause. This sample holds hundreds of thousands of clones; around 93% were observed only once. Around 24% of the sample comes from the top ten. CD8 naive samples were CD45RO-negative cells positively selected for CCR7, giving a CD45RA+CCR7+ population that excluded TemRA cells. The sequencing input was naive CD8+ T cells sorted from blood. Interpreted using the paper, the cell subset or site label stands for: CD45RA+CCR7+. These receptors all stem from a man aged 25 to 45 in good health.

V gene TRBV7-9 combines with J gene TRBJ2-7, with a tentative D call TRBD1 (6 bases). V was trimmed by 5 bases and J by 0 bases, leaving 17 bases between them. Germline V gives CDR1 SEHNR, CDR2 FQNEAQ (reference sequence). The CDR3 sequence is 16 residues long. The CDR3 DNA sequence: TGTGCCAGCAGCCCAGTGAGCGGACAGAGCTCCTACGAGCAGTACTTC. Translation gives CASSPVSGQSSYEQYF.

The chain combines TRBV10-3 with TRBJ2-2; a possible D gene is TRBD2 (5 bases). Trimming took off 3 bases at V and 8 bases at J, with 16 bases between the two ends. This CDR3 region has 15 residues. Looked up from germline, CDR1 is ENHRY and CDR2 is SYGVKD. CDR3 sequence (DNA): TGTGCCATCAGTGAAAGAGGGAAAGTATTTGGGGAGCTGTTTTTT. Amino acid sequence: CAISERGKVFGELFF.

V usage is TRBV28 and J usage is TRBJ2-7; 10 positions agree with TRBD2. This CDR3 region has 15 residues. Germline CDR1 reads MDHEN; CDR2 reads SYDVKM. Trimming at V came to 2 bases and at J to 3 bases, leaving 4 bases not matched to a gene. The CDR3 region is CASSLAGTSVYEQYF. In nucleotides, the CDR3 is TGTGCCAGCAGTTTAGCCGGGACTAGCGTCTACGAGCAGTACTTC. The full variable domain, completed using reference TRBV28 and TRBJ2-7, is DVKVTQSSRYLVKRTGEKVFLECVQDMDHENMFWYRQDPGLGLRLIYFSYDVKMKEKGDIPEGYSVSREKKERFSLILESASTNQTSMYLCASSLAGTSVYEQYFGPGTRLTVT.

This clone has a single count. The chain links TRBV28 to TRBJ2-5, with 7 nucleotides matching TRBD1. Germline V CDR1 and CDR2: MDHEN, SYDVKM. The junction had 9 bases not matched to a gene; V was cut back by 6 bases and J by 5 bases. The CDR3 covers 14 residues. The CDR3 DNA reads TGTGCCAGCAGCCCACAGGGGTACGGGGAGACCCAGTACTTC. It encodes CASSPQGYGETQYF.

This chain uses TRBV9 with TRBJ2-1; D is unresolved. CDR1 is SGDLS, CDR2 YYNGEE, per germline. The V gene lost 3 bases and the J gene lost 0 bases, with 7 bases spanning the gap. This CDR3 has 14 residues. CDR3 coding DNA: TGTGCCAGCAGCGGACTCTTCTCCTACAATGAGCAGTTCTTC. Amino acid sequence: CASSGLFSYNEQFF. The whole variable domain, filled in from reference TRBV9 and TRBJ2-1, reads DSGVTQTPKHLITATGQRVTLRCSPRSGDLSVYWYQQSLDQGLQFLIQYYNGEERAKGNILERFSAQQFPDLHSELNLSSLELGDSALYFCASSGLFSYNEQFFGPGTRLTVL.

The chain uses TRBV5-4 and TRBJ2-2, with a weak D call TRBD2 (6 bases). The CDR3 loop spans 14 amino acids. Germline CDR1 reads SGHNT; CDR2 reads YYREEE (reference sequence). The V and J ends lost 2 bases and 6 bases respectively, with 11 bases between them. The CDR3 coding sequence is TGTGCCAGCAGCTTTCAGGGAGGTCCCGGGGAGCTGTTTTTT. It encodes CASSFQGGPGELFF.

J is TRBJ2-5 and V is TRBV27, with 8 nucleotides matching TRBD1. The CDR3 is 13 amino acids. V trimming: 6 bases; J trimming: 5 bases; junction bases outside the gene matches: 5. The germline gives CDR1 MNHEY, CDR2 SMNVEV (reference sequence). CDR3 protein: CASSYRGLETQYF. The CDR3 region has the DNA TGTGCCAGCAGCTACAGGGGGTTGGAGACCCAGTACTTC.

J is TRBJ2-1 and V is TRBV7-9; 12 nucleotides line up with TRBD2. Germline loops: CDR1 SEHNR, CDR2 FQNEAQ (reference sequence). V shed 1 base and J 5 bases; nucleotides not matched to a gene: 9. The CDR3 is 18 amino acids. The CDR3 coding sequence is TGTGCCAGCAGCTTAGACGGGGGAGGACTAGCGGGGCACAATGAGCAGTTCTTC. It encodes CASSLDGGGLAGHNEQFF.

The chain uses TRBV21-1 and TRBJ2-7; the table calls TRBD2, which could not be checked here. TRBV21-1 is noted as a pseudogene. The CDR3 totals 11 residues. The CDR3 loop is CASSNRYEQYF. The CDR3, as DNA: TGTGCCAGCAGCAATAGATATGAGCAGTACTTC.

This sequence joins TRBV11-2 and TRBJ2-3, with 11 bases fitting TRBD2. CDR3 size: 17 residues. With V trimmed by 1 base and J by 0 bases, 3 bases remained unmatched. Germline V gene data show CDR1 as SGHAT and CDR2 as FQNNGV. As DNA, the CDR3 is TGTGCCAGCAGCTTAGCGGCTAGCGGGGGGAGCACAGATACGCAGTATTTT. Its protein is CASSLAASGGSTDTQYF. The full variable domain, completed using reference TRBV11-2 and TRBJ2-3, is EAGVAQSPRYKIIEKRQSVAFWCNPISGHATLYWYQQILGQGPKLLIQFQNNGVVDDSQLPKDRFSAERLKGVDSTLKIQPAKLEDSAVYLCASSLAASGGSTDTQYFGPGTRLTVL.

This clone was detected only a few times. The V and J genes are TRBV6-5 and TRBJ2-6; D remains ambiguous. CDR3 length equals 16 residues. CDR1 is MNHEY, CDR2 SVGAGI, per germline. V was pared by 2 bases and J by 1 base, with 9 bases between. CDR3 loop: CASSYNSGSGANVLTF. As DNA, the CDR3 is TGTGCCAGCAGTTACAACAGTGGTTCTGGGGCCAACGTCCTGACTTTC.

The rearrangement joins TRBV19 to TRBJ2-1; perhaps TRBD2 as D (6 bases). The germline V and J ends were trimmed by 7 bases and 6 bases, with 22 bases remaining between them. The CDR3 is 16 amino acids. Germline CDR1 is LNHDA and CDR2 is SQIVND (reference sequence). CDR3 loop: CASTRVGGSPFNEQFF. The CDR3 nucleotides read TGTGCCAGTACCCGTGTGGGGGGTTCACCCTTCAATGAGCAGTTCTTC.

The CDR3 DNA reads as TGTGCCAGCAGACCCGGACTAGCGGGATATGAGCAGTTCTTC. Its protein product is CASRPGLAGYEQFF. J is TRBJ2-1 and V is TRBV7-9; 12 nucleotides match TRBD2. Germline trimming cut 6 bases from V and 8 bases from J; bases unmatched to any gene: 5. Germline V gives CDR1 SEHNR, CDR2 FQNEAQ (reference sequence). The CDR3 runs 14 residues.

This CDR3 is CASSFERTAYEQYF. CDR3 sequence (DNA): TGTGCCAGCAGTTTCGAGCGGACCGCCTACGAGCAGTACTTC. The chain couples TRBV27 to TRBJ2-7; possible D gene TRBD2, 5 bases. Trimming cost V 3 bases and J 2 bases, with 11 bases left between them. Germline assignment: CDR1 MNHEY and CDR2 SMNVEV (reference sequence). The CDR3 runs to 14 residues.

This clone occurred once. The V gene is TRBV5-4, the J gene TRBJ1-5; TRBD1 is a possible D gene (5 bases). The V gene's germline CDR1 is SGHNT and CDR2 YYREEE (reference sequence). Trimming left V 3 bases short and J 1 base short, with 17 bases between. The CDR3 is made up of 17 amino acids. The CDR3 here is CASSYQPGPASNQPQHF. The CDR3, as DNA: TGTGCCAGCAGCTACCAGCCGGGACCGGCAAGCAATCAGCCCCAGCATTTT.

The rearrangement uses TRBV28 and TRBJ2-7, with D perhaps assigned TRBD1 or TRBD2 (5 bases each). Germline V lookup: CDR1 MDHEN, CDR2 SYDVKM. V lost 3 bases and J lost 0, with 18 bases in between. The CDR3 covers 17 residues. The CDR3 DNA reads as TGTGCCAGCAGTTTTCTTGGTGTTTGGGGGAGCTCCTACGAGCAGTACTTC. Translating it yields CASSFLGVWGSSYEQYF.

The chain has TRBV7-2 and TRBJ2-3; no clear D gene. This CDR3 spans 12 amino acids. The germline CDR1 and CDR2 sequences are SGHTA and FQGNSA. Trimming removed 2 bases from V and 4 bases from J, with 4 bases in between. CDR3 in DNA: TGTGCCAGCAGCTTAAGGGCAGATACGCAGTATTTT. Translated: CASSLRADTQYF.

V is TRBV5-5 and J is TRBJ2-2; 13 bases align to TRBD2. The V segment lost 0 bases and the J segment 8 bases; nucleotides outside the gene matches: 10. Germline CDR1 and CDR2: SGHKS and YYEKEE (reference sequence). The CDR3 has 18 amino acids. The CDR3 sequence: CASSLGLRTSGSKGELFF. The CDR3 DNA sequence: TGTGCCAGCAGCTTGGGTTTGCGGACTAGCGGGAGTAAGGGGGAGCTGTTTTTT. The full variable domain, rest sourced from reference TRBV5-5 and TRBJ2-2, is DAGVTQSPTHLIKTRGQQVTLRCSPISGHKSVSWYQQVLGQGPQFIFQYYEKEERGRGNFPDRFSARQFPNYSSELNVNALLLGDSALYLCASSLGLRTSGSKGELFFGEGSRLTVL.

The chain is built from TRBV27 and TRBJ1-5, with TRBD1 matching over 8 bases. Germline-derived CDR1 and CDR2 are MNHEY and SMNVEV (reference sequence). The ends lost 2 bases at V and 6 bases at J; junction bases unmatched: 6. The CDR3 is 15 amino acids. DNA of the CDR3: TGTGCCAGCAGTTTAGGCCAGGGGGCAGTTCAGCCCCAGCATTTT. Its translation is CASSLGQGAVQPQHF.

This clone was detected only once. The chain has TRBV27 and TRBJ2-3; TRBD2 is a possible D gene (5 bases). Trimming left V 7 bases short and J 0 bases short, with 20 bases between. Germline lookup yields CDR1 MNHEY and CDR2 SMNVEV (reference sequence). The CDR3 consists of 17 residues. This CDR3 reads CASNTLSGRPSTDTQYF. CDR3 DNA sequence: TGTGCCAGCAATACCTTGAGCGGACGGCCTAGCACAGATACGCAGTATTTT.

The chain carries TRBV30 and TRBJ2-7; 9 positions match TRBD1. Trimming took 2 bases from V and 6 from J; bases not matched to a gene: 8. This CDR3 is 14 amino acids long. CDR1 is GTSNPN and CDR2 is SVGIG in the germline V gene (reference sequence). The CDR3 bases are TGTGCCTGGAGTCCGGGGACAGGGTTTTCCGAGCAGTACTTC. This encodes CAWSPGTGFSEQYF.

This rearrangement joins TRBV19 to TRBJ1-3; no clear D. Germline CDR1 reads LNHDA; CDR2 reads SQIVND (reference sequence). V was pared by 9 bases and J by 0 bases, with 9 bases between. This CDR3 is built from 13 residues. CDR3 nucleotides: TGTGCCAGCACTGGGATCTCTGGAAACACCATATATTTT. It codes for CASTGISGNTIYF.

V is TRBV27 and J is TRBJ1-5, with no clear D. Trimming removed 0 bases from V and 4 bases from J, with 4 bases in between. The CDR3 has 13 amino acids. Germline values: CDR1 MNHEY, CDR2 SMNVEV (reference sequence). The CDR3 protein is CASSLSFNQPQHF. The CDR3 nucleotides are TGTGCCAGCAGTTTATCGTTTAATCAGCCCCAGCATTTT.

The V call is TRBV6-1, the J call TRBJ2-7, with TRBD2 identical over 10 bases. This CDR3 is built from 15 residues. CDR1 is MNHNS, CDR2 SASEGT, per germline. J was trimmed by 3 bases and V by 4 bases; bases with no gene match: 6. CDR3 sequence: CASSGTGTSDYEQYF. DNA for the CDR3: TGTGCCAGCAGTGGAACCGGGACTAGCGACTACGAGCAGTACTTC.

To note about this clone: At one end the junction does not follow the germline gene, possibly because of a read error. Other DNA sequences in the same sample also yield this CDR3. The chain carries TRBV5-1 and TRBJ2-7; D gene unclear. This CDR3 is 13 amino acids long. Germline V gene sequence: CDR1 SGHRS, CDR2 YFSETQ. CDR3 in amino acids: CASSLGSSYEQYF. The CDR3 DNA reads TGCGCCAGCAGTTTGGGCAGTAGCTACGAGCAGTACTTC.

This clone has a single count. The gene calls are TRBV5-8 and TRBJ1-5, with D possibly being TRBD1 (6 bases). This CDR3 has 15 residues. Trimming removed 0 bases at V and 2 bases at J, with 9 bases between. Germline loops: CDR1 SGHTS, CDR2 YDEGEE. The DNA for the CDR3 is TGTGCCAGCAGCTTGGGTCCAGGGGGCAATCAGCCCCAGCATTTT. Protein: CASSLGPGGNQPQHF.

The chain employs TRBV9 and TRBJ2-5, with 8 bases aligning to TRBD1. CDR3 length equals 16 residues. V was pared by 3 bases and J by 1 base, with 8 bases of the junction left unmatched. Germline V CDR1 and CDR2: SGDLS, YYNGEE. The CDR3 region is CASSEEGQGGQETQYF. The DNA for the CDR3 is TGTGCCAGCAGCGAAGAAGGACAGGGTGGCCAAGAGACCCAGTACTTC.

The chain employs TRBV7-9 and TRBJ1-5, with D uncertain. V shed 1 base and J shed 7 bases, with 5 bases lying between them. The CDR3 totals 12 residues. Looked up from germline, CDR1 is SEHNR and CDR2 is FQNEAQ (reference sequence). DNA for the CDR3: TGTGCCAGCAGCTTAGTCCAACAGCCCCAGCATTTT. It yields the protein CASSLVQQPQHF. Variable domain in full (rest from reference TRBV7-9 and TRBJ1-5): DTGVSQNPRHKITKRGQNVTFRCDPISEHNRLYWYRQTLGQGPEFLTYFQNEAQLEKSRLLSDRFSAERPKGSFSTLEIQRTEQGDSAMYLCASSLVQQPQHFGDGTRLSIL.

This chain links TRBV11-2 with TRBJ2-4, with 11 positions matching TRBD2. CDR1 is SGHAT and CDR2 is FQNNGV in the germline V gene. This CDR3 is 17 amino acids long. V dropped 3 bases and J dropped 2; count of bases not matched to a gene: 6. The CDR3 DNA is TGTGCCAGCAGCTTGGGATTAGCGGGAGGGTCCAAAAACATTCAGTACTTC. This codes for CASSLGLAGGSKNIQYF.